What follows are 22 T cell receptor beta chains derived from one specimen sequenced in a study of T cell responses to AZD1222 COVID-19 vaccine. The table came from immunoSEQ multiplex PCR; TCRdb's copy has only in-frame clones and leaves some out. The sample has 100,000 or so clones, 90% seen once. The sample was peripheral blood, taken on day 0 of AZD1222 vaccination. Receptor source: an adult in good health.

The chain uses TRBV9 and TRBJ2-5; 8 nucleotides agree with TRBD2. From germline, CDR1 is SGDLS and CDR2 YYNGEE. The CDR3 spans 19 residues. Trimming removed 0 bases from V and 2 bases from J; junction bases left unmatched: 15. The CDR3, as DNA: TGTGCCAGCAGCGTAGGACGGGGGGGCCGGGTGACGACGCAAGAGACCCAGTACTTC. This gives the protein CASSVGRGGRVTTQETQYF. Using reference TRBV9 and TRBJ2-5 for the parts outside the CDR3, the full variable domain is DSGVTQTPKHLITATGQRVTLRCSPRSGDLSVYWYQQSLDQGLQFLIQYYNGEERAKGNILERFSAQQFPDLHSELNLSSLELGDSALYFCASSVGRGGRVTTQETQYFGPGTRLLVL.

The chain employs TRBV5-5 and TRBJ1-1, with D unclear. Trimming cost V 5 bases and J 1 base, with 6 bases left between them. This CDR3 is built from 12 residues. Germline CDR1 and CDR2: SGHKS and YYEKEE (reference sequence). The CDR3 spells CASRAPNTEAFF. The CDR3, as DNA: TGTGCCAGCAGAGCCCCGAACACTGAAGCTTTCTTT.

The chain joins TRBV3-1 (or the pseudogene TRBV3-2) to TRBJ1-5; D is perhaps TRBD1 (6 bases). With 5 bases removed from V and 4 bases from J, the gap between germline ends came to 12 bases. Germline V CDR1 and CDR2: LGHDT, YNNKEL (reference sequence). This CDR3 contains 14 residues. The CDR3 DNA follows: TGTGCCAGCAGCACAGGGTCGGGGAATCAGCCCCAGCATTTT. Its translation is CASSTGSGNQPQHF.

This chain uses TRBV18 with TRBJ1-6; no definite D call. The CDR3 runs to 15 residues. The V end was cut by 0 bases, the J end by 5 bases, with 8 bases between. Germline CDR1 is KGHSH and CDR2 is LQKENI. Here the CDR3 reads CASSPPGGDNSPLHF. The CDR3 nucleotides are TGTGCCAGCTCACCACCGGGTGGCGATAATTCACCCCTCCACTTT.

The DNA for the CDR3 is TGCGCCAGCAGCCAAGAAAGGGGCAGAGACGAAGCTTTCTTT. Translated: CASSQERGRDEAFF. This sequence joins TRBV4-1 and TRBJ1-1; tentative D call: TRBD1 (5 bases). The CDR3 spans 14 residues. Germline values: CDR1 MGHRA, CDR2 YSYEKL. The V and J ends lost 0 bases and 8 bases respectively, with 13 bases between them.

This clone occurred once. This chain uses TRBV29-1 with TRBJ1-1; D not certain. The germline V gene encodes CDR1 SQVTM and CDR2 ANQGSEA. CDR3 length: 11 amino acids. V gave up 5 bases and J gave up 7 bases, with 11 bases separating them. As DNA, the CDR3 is TGCAGCGTTTCTGAGGAATTTGAAGCTTTCTTT. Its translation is CSVSEEFEAFF.

CDR3 nucleotide sequence: TGTGCCAGTCAGGGGGTTTTGGCAGTGAACACTGAAGCTTTCTTT. This translates into CASQGVLAVNTEAFF. The J gene is TRBJ1-1, the V gene TRBV19; 7 bases align to TRBD1. Germline V gene data show CDR1 as LNHDA and CDR2 as SQIVND (reference sequence). The V segment lost 8 bases and the J segment 0 bases; nucleotides outside the gene matches: 9. The CDR3 consists of 15 residues.

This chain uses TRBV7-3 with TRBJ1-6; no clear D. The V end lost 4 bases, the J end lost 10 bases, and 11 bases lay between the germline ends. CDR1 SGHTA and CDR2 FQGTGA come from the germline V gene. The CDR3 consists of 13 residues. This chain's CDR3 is CASSYGVTSPLHF. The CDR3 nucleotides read TGTGCCAGCAGCTACGGGGTAACCTCACCCCTCCACTTT.

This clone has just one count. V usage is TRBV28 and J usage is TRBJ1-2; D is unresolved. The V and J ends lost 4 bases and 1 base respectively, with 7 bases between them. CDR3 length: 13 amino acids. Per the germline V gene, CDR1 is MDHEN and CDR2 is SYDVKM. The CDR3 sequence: CASSSQDNYGYTF. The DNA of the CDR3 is TGTGCCAGCAGTTCCCAGGATAACTATGGCTACACCTTC.

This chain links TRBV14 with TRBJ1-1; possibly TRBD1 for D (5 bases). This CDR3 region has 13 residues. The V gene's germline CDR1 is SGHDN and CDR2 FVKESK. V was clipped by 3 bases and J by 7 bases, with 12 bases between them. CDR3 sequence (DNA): TGTGCCAGCAGCCACCCCGGGGACGGTGAAGCTTTCTTT. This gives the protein CASSHPGDGEAFF.

CDR3 DNA: TGTGCCAGCAGGGGGGACAGGGCCGCTAACTATGGCTACACCTTC. It is translated as CASRGDRAANYGYTF. The J gene is TRBJ1-2, the V gene TRBV28; 9 bases fit TRBD1. CDR1 and CDR2 (germline): MDHEN, SYDVKM. The ends lost 6 bases at V and 0 bases at J; junction bases unmatched: 5. This CDR3 contains 15 residues.

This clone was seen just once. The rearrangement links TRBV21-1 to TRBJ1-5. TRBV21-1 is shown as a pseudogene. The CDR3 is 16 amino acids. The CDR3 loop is CASSKGKRAGNQPQHF. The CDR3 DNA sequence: TGTGCCAGCAGCAAAGGAAAAAGGGCCGGCAATCAGCCCCAGCATTTT.

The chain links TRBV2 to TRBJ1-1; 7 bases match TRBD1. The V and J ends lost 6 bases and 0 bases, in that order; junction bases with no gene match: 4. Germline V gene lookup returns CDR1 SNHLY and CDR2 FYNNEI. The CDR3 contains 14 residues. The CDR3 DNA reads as TGTGCCAGCAGGGGGACAGACATGAACACTGAAGCTTTCTTT. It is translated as CASRGTDMNTEAFF.

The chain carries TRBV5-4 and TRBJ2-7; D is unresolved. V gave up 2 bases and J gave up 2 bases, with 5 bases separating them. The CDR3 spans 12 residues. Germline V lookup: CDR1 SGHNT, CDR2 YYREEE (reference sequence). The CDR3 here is CASSFAAYEQYF. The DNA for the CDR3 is TGTGCCAGCAGCTTCGCCGCCTACGAGCAGTACTTC. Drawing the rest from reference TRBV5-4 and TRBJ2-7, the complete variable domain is ETGVTQSPTHLIKTRGQQVTLRCSSQSGHNTVSWYQQALGQGPQFIFQYYREEENGRGNFPPRFSGLQFPNYSSELNVNALELDDSALYLCASSFAAYEQYFGPGTRLTVT.

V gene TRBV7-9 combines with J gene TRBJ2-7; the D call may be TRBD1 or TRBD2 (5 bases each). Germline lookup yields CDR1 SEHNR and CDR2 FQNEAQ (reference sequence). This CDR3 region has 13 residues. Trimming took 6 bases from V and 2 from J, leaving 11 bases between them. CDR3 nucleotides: TGTGCCAGCAGGGAGGACACCCCCTACGAGCAGTACTTC. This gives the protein CASREDTPYEQYF.

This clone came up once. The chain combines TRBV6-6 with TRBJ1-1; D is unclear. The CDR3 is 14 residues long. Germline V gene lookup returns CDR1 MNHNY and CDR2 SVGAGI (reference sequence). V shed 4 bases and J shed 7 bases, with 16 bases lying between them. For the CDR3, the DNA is TGTGCCAGCAGTTGGCGCCGGGAGCCACTTGAAGCTTTCTTT. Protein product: CASSWRREPLEAFF.

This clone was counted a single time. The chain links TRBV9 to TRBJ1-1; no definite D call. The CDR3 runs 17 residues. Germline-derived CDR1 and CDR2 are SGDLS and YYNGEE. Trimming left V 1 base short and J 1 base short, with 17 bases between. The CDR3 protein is CASSVHPDRFGNTEAFF. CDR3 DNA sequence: TGTGCCAGCAGCGTACACCCCGACCGCTTCGGGAACACTGAAGCTTTCTTT. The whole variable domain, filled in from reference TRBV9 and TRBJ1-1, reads DSGVTQTPKHLITATGQRVTLRCSPRSGDLSVYWYQQSLDQGLQFLIQYYNGEERAKGNILERFSAQQFPDLHSELNLSSLELGDSALYFCASSVHPDRFGNTEAFFGQGTRLTVV.

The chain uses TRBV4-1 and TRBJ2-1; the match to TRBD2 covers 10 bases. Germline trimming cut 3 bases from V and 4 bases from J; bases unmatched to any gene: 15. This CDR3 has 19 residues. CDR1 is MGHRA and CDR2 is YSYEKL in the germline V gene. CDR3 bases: TGCGCCAGCAGCCATCCCGGACTAGCGGCGGGGATCCGTTACAATGAGCAGTTCTTC. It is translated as CASSHPGLAAGIRYNEQFF.

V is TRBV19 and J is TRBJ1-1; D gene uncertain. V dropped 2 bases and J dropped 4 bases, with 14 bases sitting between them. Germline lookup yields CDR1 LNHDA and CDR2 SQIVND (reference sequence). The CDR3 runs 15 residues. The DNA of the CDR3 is TGTGCCAGTAGTATACTTGGGGAGAGAGGCACTGAAGCTTTCTTT. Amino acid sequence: CASSILGERGTEAFF.

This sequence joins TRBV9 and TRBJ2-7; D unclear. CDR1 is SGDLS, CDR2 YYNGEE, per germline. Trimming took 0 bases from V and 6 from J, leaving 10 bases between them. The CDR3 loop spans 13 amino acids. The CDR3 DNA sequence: TGTGCCAGCAGCGTAGTATTAAGTGGCGAGCAGTACTTC. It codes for CASSVVLSGEQYF.

The CDR3 DNA is TGTGCCACCAGCGAATGGACAGTCAACCTGAGCAATCAGCCCCAGCATTTT. It encodes CATSEWTVNLSNQPQHF. V and J are TRBV24-1 and TRBJ1-5; TRBD1 is a possible D gene (6 bases). The V gene's germline CDR1 is KGHDR and CDR2 SFDVKD. Trimming took 7 bases from V and 1 from J, leaving 19 bases between them. This CDR3 has 17 residues.

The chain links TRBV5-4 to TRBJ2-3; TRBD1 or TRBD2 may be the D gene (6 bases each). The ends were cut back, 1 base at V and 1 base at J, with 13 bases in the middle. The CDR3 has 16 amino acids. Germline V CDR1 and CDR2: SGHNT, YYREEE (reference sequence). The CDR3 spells CASSLPRGTGTDTQYF. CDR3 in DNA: TGTGCCAGCAGCTTGCCTAGGGGGACTGGCACAGATACGCAGTATTTT.